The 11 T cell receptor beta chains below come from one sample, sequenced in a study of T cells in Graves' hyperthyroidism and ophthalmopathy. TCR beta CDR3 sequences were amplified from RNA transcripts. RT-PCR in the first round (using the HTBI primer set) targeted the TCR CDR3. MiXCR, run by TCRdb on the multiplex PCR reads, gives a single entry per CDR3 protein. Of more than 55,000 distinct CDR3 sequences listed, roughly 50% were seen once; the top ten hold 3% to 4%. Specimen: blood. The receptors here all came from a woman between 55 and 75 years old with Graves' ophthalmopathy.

CDR3 protein: CASSGAGGFEQFF. CDR3 in DNA: TGTGCCAGCAGTGGCGCGGGAGGGTTTGAGCAGTTCTTC. J is TRBJ2-1 and V is TRBV2; 9 bases are a match to TRBD2. This CDR3 is built from 13 residues. V lost 4 bases to trimming and J lost 9 bases; unmatched junction nucleotides: 4. The germline CDR1 and CDR2 sequences are SNHLY and FYNNEI. Looking up the rest from reference TRBV2 and TRBJ2-1 gives the full variable domain: EPEVTQTPSHQVTQMGQEVILRCVPISNHLYFYWYRQILGQKVEFLVSFYNNEISEKSEIFDDQFSVERPDGSNFTLKIRSTKLEDSAMYFCASSGAGGFEQFFGPGTRLTVL.

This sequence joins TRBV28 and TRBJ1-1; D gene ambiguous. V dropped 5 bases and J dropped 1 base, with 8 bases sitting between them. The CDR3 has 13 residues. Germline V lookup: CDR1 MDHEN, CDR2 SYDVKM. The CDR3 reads CASSPRQNTEAFF. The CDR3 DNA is TGTGCCAGCAGTCCCCGACAGAACACTGAAGCTTTCTTT. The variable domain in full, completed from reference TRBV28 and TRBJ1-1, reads DVKVTQSSRYLVKRTGEKVFLECVQDMDHENMFWYRQDPGLGLRLIYFSYDVKMKEKGDIPEGYSVSREKKERFSLILESASTNQTSMYLCASSPRQNTEAFFGQGTRLTVV.

The CDR3 loop reads CATSPGGVEQYF. As DNA, the CDR3 is TGTGCCACCAGCCCAGGGGGCGTCGAGCAGTACTTC. The rearrangement links TRBV15 to TRBJ2-7; 8 nucleotides line up with TRBD1. Germline V CDR1 and CDR2: LNHNV, YYDKDF (reference sequence). This CDR3 spans 12 amino acids. Losses at the gene ends were 5 bases for V and 6 bases for J; bases not matched to a gene: 3.

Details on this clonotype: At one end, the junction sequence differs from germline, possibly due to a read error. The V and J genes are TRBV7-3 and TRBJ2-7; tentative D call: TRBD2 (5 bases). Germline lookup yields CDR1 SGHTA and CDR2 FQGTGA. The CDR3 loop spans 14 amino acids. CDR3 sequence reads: CASSPNGQPREQYF. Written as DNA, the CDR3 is TGTGCCAGCAGCCCAAACGGCCAACCGAGGGAGCAATACTTC.

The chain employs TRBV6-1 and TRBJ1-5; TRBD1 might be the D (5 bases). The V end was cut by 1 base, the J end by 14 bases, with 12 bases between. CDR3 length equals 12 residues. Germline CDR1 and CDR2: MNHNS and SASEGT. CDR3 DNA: TGTGCCAGCAGTGAAGGGCAGGGCTACGAGCATTTT. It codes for CASSEGQGYEHF.

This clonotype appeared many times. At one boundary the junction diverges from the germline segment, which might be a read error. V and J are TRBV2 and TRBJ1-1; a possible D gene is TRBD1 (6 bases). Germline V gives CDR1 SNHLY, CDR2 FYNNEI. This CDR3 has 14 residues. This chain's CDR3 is CASSEDSTASQRNF. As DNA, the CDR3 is TGTGCCAGCAGTGAGGACAGCACAGCCTCACAGCGGAACTTT.

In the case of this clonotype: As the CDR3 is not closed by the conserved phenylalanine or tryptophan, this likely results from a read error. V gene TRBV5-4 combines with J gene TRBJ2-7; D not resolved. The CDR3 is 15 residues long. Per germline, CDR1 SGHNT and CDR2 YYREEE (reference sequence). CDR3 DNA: TGCGCCAGCAGCCTTCTGGGGTCTGAACCCTACGAGCAGTACATC. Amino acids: CASSLLGSEPYEQYI.

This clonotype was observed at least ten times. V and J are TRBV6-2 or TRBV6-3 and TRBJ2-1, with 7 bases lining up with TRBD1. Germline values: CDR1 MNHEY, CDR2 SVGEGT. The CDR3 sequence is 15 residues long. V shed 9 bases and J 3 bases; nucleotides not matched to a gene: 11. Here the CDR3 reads CASGDLGGSYNEQFF. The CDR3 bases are TGTGCCAGTGGTGACTTAGGGGGCAGCTACAATGAGCAGTTCTTC.

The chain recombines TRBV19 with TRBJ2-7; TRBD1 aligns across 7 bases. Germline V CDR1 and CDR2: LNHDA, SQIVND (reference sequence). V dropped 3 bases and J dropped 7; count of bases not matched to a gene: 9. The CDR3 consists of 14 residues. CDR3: CASSIRQGTGEQYF. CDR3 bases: TGTGCCAGTAGTATCCGACAGGGAACGGGGGAGCAGTACTTC.

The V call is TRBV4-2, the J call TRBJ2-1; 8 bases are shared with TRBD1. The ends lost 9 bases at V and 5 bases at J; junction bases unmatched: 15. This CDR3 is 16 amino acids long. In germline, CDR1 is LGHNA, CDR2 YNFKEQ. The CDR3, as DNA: TGTGCCAGTAACCAAGATGAAGGACAGGGCCACAATGAGCAGTTCTTC. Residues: CASNQDEGQGHNEQFF.

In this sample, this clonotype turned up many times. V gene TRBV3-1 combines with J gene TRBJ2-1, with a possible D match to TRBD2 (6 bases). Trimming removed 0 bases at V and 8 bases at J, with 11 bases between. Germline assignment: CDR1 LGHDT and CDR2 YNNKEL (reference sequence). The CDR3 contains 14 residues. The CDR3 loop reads CASSQETERDEQFF. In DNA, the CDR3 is TGTGCCAGCAGCCAAGAAACGGAGCGGGATGAGCAGTTCTTC.